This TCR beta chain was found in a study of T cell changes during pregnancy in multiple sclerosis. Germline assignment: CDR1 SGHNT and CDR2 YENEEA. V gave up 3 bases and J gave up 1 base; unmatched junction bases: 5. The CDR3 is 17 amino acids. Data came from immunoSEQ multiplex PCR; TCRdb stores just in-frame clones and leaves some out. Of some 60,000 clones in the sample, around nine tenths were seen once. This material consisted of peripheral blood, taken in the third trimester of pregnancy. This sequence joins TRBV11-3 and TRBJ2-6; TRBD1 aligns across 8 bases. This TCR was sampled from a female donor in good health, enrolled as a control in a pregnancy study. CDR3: CASSFRGLVSGANVLTF. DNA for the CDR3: TGTGCCAGCAGCTTCAGGGGGCTCGTATCTGGGGCCAACGTCCTGACTTTC. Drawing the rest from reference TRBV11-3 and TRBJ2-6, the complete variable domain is EAGVVQSPRYKIIEKKQPVAFWCNPISGHNTLYWYLQNLGQGPELLIRYENEEAVDDSQLPKDRFSAERLKGVDSTLKIQPAELGDSAVYLCASSFRGLVSGANVLTFGAGSRLTVL.